This TCR beta chain was captured by sequencing in a study of neurological immune-mediated disorders. TCRdb reanalysed the 5' RACE reads using MiXCR and keeps one entry per CDR3 protein. The table lists tens of thousands of distinct CDR3 sequences, roughly 4.5% of them singletons. V lost 1 base and J lost 8, with 8 bases in between. Germline V CDR1 and CDR2: SEHNR, FQNEAQ (reference sequence). The CDR3 extends over 13 amino acids. This clonotype was seen repeatedly, ten times or more. The unsorted libraries originated from 2 million PBMCs that had been stored at -80 C. Sequencing was done on a sample of PBMCs. The TCR was taken from a man aged 25-40 years with multiple sclerosis. The rearrangement uses TRBV7-9 and TRBJ1-4; D remains ambiguous. CDR3 amino acids: CASSLEVLEKLFF. CDR3 in DNA: TGTGCCAGCAGCTTAGAAGTACTAGAAAAACTGTTTTTT.